This TCR beta chain stems from a study of PD-L1 blockade in urothelial cancer. Across the whole study: Atezolizumab was started by patients in 2014 at 1,200 mg intravenously every 3 weeks. Males with bladder-origin urothelial cancer constituted most of the 29 patients. Blood underwent analysis 3 weeks (second dose) and 6 weeks after treatment began.

Data came from immunoSEQ multiplex PCR; TCRdb stores just in-frame clones and leaves some out. The table lists about 46,000 clones, 70% to 85% of them singletons. Sample time point: peripheral blood 6 weeks after treatment start. The length of the CDR3 is 12 residues. Unmatched junction bases numbered 5, after V lost 8 bases and J lost 8 bases. Per the germline V gene, CDR1 is MNHNY and CDR2 is SVGAGI (reference sequence). Source: PBMCs, taken around atezolizumab (anti-PD-L1) treatment. This TCR came from a man aged 50-59 years with urothelial cancer. The gene calls are TRBV6-6 and TRBJ2-1, with TRBD2 matching over 8 bases. CDR3 protein: CASGPLADEQFF. The CDR3, as DNA: TGTGCCAGCGGACCACTAGCGGATGAGCAGTTCTTC.